Below are 29 T cell receptor beta chains sequenced from a single sample in a study of cytomegalovirus exposure and HLA in healthy donors (dated by TCRdb to between 2016 and 2019). The library was prepared using the immunoSEQ multiplex PCR assay. This immuneACCESS table, as held by TCRdb, lists in-frame sequences with V and J called but not all clones. Of the missing ones, under half trace to an unresolved V gene in checked studies; the others have no known cause. The sample table lists 200,000 to 250,000 clones, 65% to 85% of them with a count of one. Of the sample, around an eighth falls within the top ten clones. Sample: PBMCs. The receptors were sampled from a woman aged 25 to 45 in good health and CMV-seropositive.

V usage is TRBV2 and J usage is TRBJ1-2; 7 bases map to TRBD1. This CDR3 region has 13 residues. Germline CDR1 is SNHLY and CDR2 is FYNNEI. The junction had 6 bases not matched to a gene; V was cut back by 6 bases and J by 5 bases. The CDR3: CASRVDRSYGYTF. The CDR3, as DNA: TGTGCCAGCAGGGTGGACAGGTCTTATGGCTACACCTTC.

The chain couples TRBV5-6 to TRBJ2-4, with TRBD1 identical over 7 bases. Per germline, CDR1 SGHDT and CDR2 YYEEEE. V trimming: 4 bases; J trimming: 8 bases; junction bases outside the gene matches: 9. This CDR3 contains 14 residues. CDR3 nucleotides: TGTGCCAGCAGCAGACAGGGCCCCCAGGACATTCAGTACTTC. Protein product: CASSRQGPQDIQYF.

This clone was seen a single time. This rearrangement joins TRBV27 to TRBJ1-4, with D possibly TRBD1 on 5 matching bases. The V and J ends lost 3 bases and 3 bases respectively, with 11 bases between them. This CDR3 has 15 residues. The germline CDR1 and CDR2 sequences are MNHEY and SMNVEV (reference sequence). CDR3 DNA: TGTGCCAGCAGTTTCCAGGGACGGGCTAATGAAAAACTGTTTTTT. Its protein product is CASSFQGRANEKLFF.

The chain links TRBV13 to TRBJ2-1, with 13 nucleotides matching TRBD2. Germline loops: CDR1 PRHDT, CDR2 FYEKMQ (reference sequence). V shed 11 bases, J shed 0 bases, and the junction held 16 bases outside the gene matches. This CDR3 has 19 amino acids. The CDR3 sequence is CAAYQTLLAGGGSYNEQFF. DNA of the CDR3: TGTGCCGCCTACCAAACTTTACTAGCGGGAGGGGGCTCCTACAATGAGCAGTTCTTC.

The chain has TRBV5-1 and TRBJ2-7; 12 nucleotides align to TRBD2. Trimming cost V 5 bases and J 4 bases; bases outside gene matches: 7. Looked up from germline, CDR1 is SGHRS and CDR2 is YFSETQ. The CDR3 consists of 15 residues. The CDR3: CASRPLAGGPYEQYF. CDR3 nucleotides: TGCGCCAGCAGACCGCTAGCGGGAGGGCCATACGAGCAGTACTTC.

The chain links TRBV7-3 to TRBJ2-7; 7 nucleotides agree with TRBD1. This CDR3 contains 14 residues. The V gene's germline CDR1 is SGHTA and CDR2 FQGTGA. J was trimmed by 3 bases and V by 1 base; bases with no gene match: 3. The CDR3 sequence: CASSLRGGGYEQYF. The CDR3 DNA sequence: TGTGCCAGCAGCTTAAGAGGGGGCGGCTACGAGCAGTACTTC.

CDR3 DNA: TGTGCCAGCAGTAGGGGAGGTGAAGCTTTCTTT. Translated, it gives CASSRGGEAFF. The chain employs TRBV6-5 and TRBJ1-1, with D perhaps TRBD1 (5 bases). V shed 5 bases and J shed 7 bases, with 8 bases lying between them. The CDR3 is 11 residues long. Germline V gives CDR1 MNHEY, CDR2 SVGAGI.

V and J are TRBV19 and TRBJ1-1; D call uncertain. Germline CDR1 reads LNHDA; CDR2 reads SQIVND (reference sequence). The V and J ends lost 0 bases and 4 bases respectively, with 6 bases between them. The CDR3 runs 13 residues. CDR3 amino acids: CASSIDLGTEAFF. For the CDR3, the DNA is TGTGCCAGTAGTATAGATCTTGGCACTGAAGCTTTCTTT.

This rearrangement joins TRBV6-5 to TRBJ2-7; D is undetermined. The CDR3 is made up of 11 amino acids. The germline V gene encodes CDR1 MNHEY and CDR2 SVGAGI. With 7 bases removed from V and 4 bases from J, the gap between germline ends came to 8 bases. CDR3 coding DNA: TGTGCCAGCACCGCCGGGTACGAGCAGTACTTC. Protein: CASTAGYEQYF.

The chain joins TRBV11-2 to TRBJ1-3; TRBD1 might be the D (5 bases). This CDR3 region has 13 residues. The V end was cut by 4 bases, the J end by 8 bases, with 12 bases between. CDR1 SGHAT and CDR2 FQNNGV come from the germline V gene. The CDR3: CASSWQGSDTIYF. CDR3 in DNA: TGTGCCAGCAGCTGGCAGGGTAGCGACACCATATATTTT.

The chain carries TRBV14 and TRBJ1-2, with 7 positions matching TRBD1. V lost 4 bases and J lost 8; bases outside the gene matches: 13. Germline V gene data show CDR1 as SGHDN and CDR2 as FVKESK. CDR3 size: 15 residues. CDR3: CASSPRTGPSGGYTF. The CDR3 bases are TGTGCCAGCAGCCCGCGGACAGGCCCCTCCGGAGGCTACACCTTC.

CDR3 in amino acids: CSVEAGTANTGELFF. The CDR3 bases are TGCAGCGTTGAAGCGGGGACGGCGAACACCGGGGAGCTGTTTTTT. V gene TRBV29-1 combines with J gene TRBJ2-2, with D perhaps matching TRBD1 or TRBD2 (5 bases each). The V end was cut by 1 base, the J end by 0 bases, with 9 bases between. Per germline, CDR1 SQVTM and CDR2 ANQGSEA. CDR3 length equals 15 residues.

This sequence joins TRBV5-6 and TRBJ2-1; the D is unclear. CDR1 and CDR2 from the germline V gene are SGHDT and YYEEEE. This CDR3 has 15 residues. The V end was cut by 0 bases, the J end by 9 bases, with 16 bases between. The CDR3 nucleotides are TGTGCCAGCAGCTTGGTGTTGTCCGAGGCGAGTGAGCAGTTCTTC. Translated: CASSLVLSEASEQFF.

This chain joins TRBV6-5 and TRBJ2-7; D ambiguous. Trimming cost V 0 bases and J 8 bases, with 5 bases left between them. The CDR3 has 11 residues. Germline V gene data show CDR1 as MNHEY and CDR2 as SVGAGI. The CDR3: CASSYSGKQYF. CDR3 in DNA: TGTGCCAGCAGTTACTCGGGGAAGCAGTACTTC.

The rearrangement uses TRBV10-3 and TRBJ2-7; possibly TRBD2 for D (6 bases). V lost 3 bases and J 0 bases, leaving 12 bases between the germline ends. The germline V gene encodes CDR1 ENHRY and CDR2 SYGVKD. This CDR3 contains 15 residues. The CDR3 DNA is TGTGCCATCAGTGATGAACAGGACTACTCCTACGAGCAGTACTTC. It is translated as CAISDEQDYSYEQYF.

The genes are TRBV7-3 and TRBJ2-3; D might be TRBD2 (6 bases). V shed 2 bases and J shed 5 bases, with 14 bases lying between them. Per germline, CDR1 SGHTA and CDR2 FQGTGA. This CDR3 comprises 15 residues. As DNA, the CDR3 is TGTGCCAGCAGCTTATTTCCGGGAGTAGGAGATACGCAGTATTTT. Amino acid sequence: CASSLFPGVGDTQYF.

J is TRBJ2-7 and V is TRBV27; a weak D match, TRBD1 (5 bases). The germline V gene encodes CDR1 MNHEY and CDR2 SMNVEV (reference sequence). The length of the CDR3 is 15 residues. V lost 5 bases to trimming and J lost 4 bases, with 18 bases between them. The CDR3 reads CASSQPGRLIYEQYF. CDR3 nucleotide sequence: TGTGCCAGCAGTCAACCAGGGCGCTTAATATACGAGCAGTACTTC.

The chain recombines TRBV5-1 with TRBJ2-1; 10 bases agree with TRBD1. Germline V gives CDR1 SGHRS, CDR2 YFSETQ. V shed 2 bases and J 9 bases; nucleotides not matched to a gene: 5. The CDR3 totals 14 residues. CDR3 in amino acids: CASSFPTGGGEQFF. The CDR3 DNA sequence: TGCGCCAGCAGCTTCCCGACAGGGGGCGGTGAGCAGTTCTTC.

The chain joins TRBV27 to TRBJ2-2; D unclear. The V and J ends lost 6 bases and 7 bases respectively, with 18 bases between them. CDR1 MNHEY and CDR2 SMNVEV come from the germline V gene (reference sequence). The CDR3 is 15 residues long. The CDR3 sequence: CASRGLTGPGGELFF. The DNA of the CDR3 is TGTGCCAGCAGGGGATTAACGGGTCCGGGCGGGGAGCTGTTTTTT.

This clone was seen just once. The gene calls are TRBV5-4 and TRBJ1-2; D not resolved. The CDR3 is made up of 14 amino acids. Germline V CDR1 and CDR2: SGHNT, YYREEE (reference sequence). V lost 0 bases and J lost 2, with 8 bases in between. CDR3 amino acids: CASSLEQFNYGYTF. The CDR3 DNA is TGTGCCAGCAGCTTGGAACAGTTCAACTATGGCTACACCTTC. Based on the CDR3 plus reference TRBV5-4 and TRBJ1-2, the full variable domain is ETGVTQSPTHLIKTRGQQVTLRCSSQSGHNTVSWYQQALGQGPQFIFQYYREEENGRGNFPPRFSGLQFPNYSSELNVNALELDDSALYLCASSLEQFNYGYTFGSGTRLTVV.

The rearrangement links TRBV9 to TRBJ2-1; 9 bases are shared with TRBD2. From germline, CDR1 is SGDLS and CDR2 YYNGEE. The CDR3 has 16 residues. V lost 3 bases, J lost 5 bases, and 9 bases stayed unmatched. CDR3 region: CASSGDLGLANNEQFF. The CDR3 DNA reads TGTGCCAGCAGCGGGGACCTCGGACTAGCGAACAATGAGCAGTTCTTC.

V gene TRBV10-3 combines with J gene TRBJ2-1; either TRBD1 or TRBD2 may fit D (5 bases each). In germline, CDR1 is ENHRY, CDR2 SYGVKD. The CDR3 consists of 15 residues. V gave up 3 bases and J gave up 12 bases, with 21 bases separating them. DNA for the CDR3: TGTGCCATCAGTGAAGGGGACGGTGGGGAAAGGGCGCAGTTCTTC. This encodes CAISEGDGGERAQFF.

The rearrangement joins TRBV30 to TRBJ2-7; TRBD1 agrees at 7 bases. Trimming removed 6 bases from V and 3 bases from J; junction bases left unmatched: 11. The germline CDR1 and CDR2 sequences are GTSNPN and SVGIG (reference sequence). The CDR3 has 14 residues. CDR3 protein: CACLKRDSSYEQYF. The CDR3 DNA is TGTGCCTGTCTTAAACGGGACAGCAGCTACGAGCAGTACTTC.

The chain combines TRBV6-5 with TRBJ1-1, with D tentatively TRBD1 (6 bases). There are 15 residues in the CDR3. V lost 6 bases to trimming and J lost 2 bases, with 16 bases between them. Germline V gene data show CDR1 as MNHEY and CDR2 as SVGAGI. CDR3 in DNA: TGTGCCAGCAGCCGTCTGAACAGGGCCAACACTGAAGCTTTCTTT. It encodes CASSRLNRANTEAFF.

The J gene is TRBJ2-2, the V gene TRBV7-2; 13 bases line up with TRBD2. CDR1 is SGHTA, CDR2 FQGNSA, per germline. The trim removed 5 bases at V and 0 bases at J, leaving 3 bases unmatched. The CDR3 runs to 17 residues. In nucleotides, the CDR3 is TGTGCCAGCAGCCAGGGACTAGCGGGAACGAACACCGGGGAGCTGTTTTTT. Translated, it gives CASSQGLAGTNTGELFF.

The rearrangement links TRBV30 to TRBJ2-2; the D is unclear. The CDR3 extends over 13 amino acids. V gave up 5 bases and J gave up 6 bases, with 13 bases separating them. Per the germline V gene, CDR1 is GTSNPN and CDR2 is SVGIG (reference sequence). The CDR3 is CAWSAALSGELFF. The CDR3 nucleotides are TGTGCCTGGTCTGCGGCTCTTTCCGGGGAGCTGTTTTTT.

The chain carries TRBV5-1 and TRBJ2-5, with 15 bases matching TRBD2. V trimming: 4 bases; J trimming: 7 bases; junction bases outside the gene matches: 2. The germline V gene encodes CDR1 SGHRS and CDR2 YFSETQ. The CDR3 has 14 residues. The CDR3 reads CASSPGLAGGTQYF. In DNA, the CDR3 is TGCGCCAGCAGCCCGGGACTAGCGGGAGGGACCCAGTACTTC.

The rearrangement joins TRBV6-5 to TRBJ1-2, with 7 nucleotides matching TRBD1. The CDR3 is 15 residues long. CDR1 and CDR2 (germline): MNHEY, SVGAGI. The V gene end was trimmed by 6 bases and the J gene end by 7 bases; junction bases not matched to a gene: 14. CDR3 protein: CASRPPNDRVGGYTF. In DNA, the CDR3 is TGTGCCAGCAGACCCCCTAATGACAGGGTCGGTGGCTACACCTTC.

The chain recombines TRBV5-1 with TRBJ1-4, with D hard to call. The V end lost 2 bases, the J end lost 0 bases, and 8 bases lay between the germline ends. CDR3 size: 15 residues. The V gene's germline CDR1 is SGHRS and CDR2 YFSETQ. CDR3 residues: CASSFGLATNEKLFF. For the CDR3, the DNA is TGCGCCAGCAGCTTTGGCCTTGCAACTAATGAAAAACTGTTTTTT.